The 21 T cell receptor beta chains listed next were all sequenced from one sample in a study of OX40 agonist ivuxolimab in advanced cancers. Produced via immunoSEQ multiplex PCR; TCRdb's table is partial and in-frame only. The sample records around 78,000 clones, 80% to 90% being singletons. The sequencing used CD4+ or CD8+ T cells sorted from blood, collected in a trial of the OX40 agonist ivuxolimab. These receptors came from an adult with an advanced solid tumor such as melanoma, head and neck, liver or kidney cancer.

This sequence joins TRBV2 and TRBJ2-6; possibly TRBD1 for D (5 bases). This CDR3 region has 15 residues. Trimming stripped 2 bases from V and 1 base from J, with 6 bases between. Germline V CDR1 and CDR2: SNHLY, FYNNEI. Written as DNA, the CDR3 is TGTGCCAGCAGTGAACAGGGATCTGGGGCCAACGTCCTGACTTTC. Translated: CASSEQGSGANVLTF.

The chain recombines TRBV6-5 with TRBJ1-1; 7 positions agree with TRBD1. The junction had 6 bases not matched to a gene; V was cut back by 2 bases and J by 6 bases. Germline V CDR1 and CDR2: MNHEY, SVGAGI. The CDR3 spans 14 residues. For the CDR3, the DNA is TGTGCCAGCAGTTACGGACAGGTTGCCCCTGAAGCTTTCTTT. Residues: CASSYGQVAPEAFF.

The V call is TRBV2, the J call TRBJ2-5; D is unresolved. V was shortened by 4 bases and J by 6 bases, with 15 bases between the two germline ends. Germline CDR1 is SNHLY and CDR2 is FYNNEI. The CDR3 loop spans 14 amino acids. The CDR3 is CASSGAIAVKTQYF. The CDR3 nucleotides read TGTGCCAGCAGTGGGGCTATCGCCGTGAAGACCCAGTACTTC.

The rearrangement joins TRBV5-4 to TRBJ2-7; 8 bases map to TRBD2. V gave up 3 bases and J gave up 2 bases; unmatched junction bases: 7. CDR3 size: 15 residues. From germline, CDR1 is SGHNT and CDR2 YYREEE (reference sequence). CDR3 amino acids: CASSSVGSGTYEQYF. As DNA, the CDR3 is TGTGCCAGCAGCTCCGTGGGTAGCGGGACCTACGAGCAGTACTTC.

The J gene is TRBJ2-3, the V gene TRBV5-6; possibly TRBD1 or TRBD2 for D (5 bases each). V was pared by 0 bases and J by 4 bases, with 12 bases between. The CDR3 runs 15 residues. In germline, CDR1 is SGHDT, CDR2 YYEEEE. The CDR3 region has the DNA TGTGCCAGCAGCTTGGCCTGGGGGACCCCAGATACGCAGTATTTT. This sequence encodes CASSLAWGTPDTQYF.

This sequence joins TRBV7-9 and TRBJ1-1, with D possibly being TRBD1 (6 bases). V was cut by 5 bases and J by 8 bases, with 24 bases left in between. Germline CDR1 SEHNR, CDR2 FQNEAQ (reference sequence). The CDR3 runs 16 residues. CDR3 in DNA: TGTGCCAGCAGCCACAATGGGGCGGGGGGCATACTCGAAGCTTTCTTT. Protein: CASSHNGAGGILEAFF.

This rearrangement joins TRBV2 to TRBJ1-5, with D unclear. V was clipped by 4 bases and J by 0 bases, with 13 bases between them. This CDR3 spans 16 amino acids. In germline, CDR1 is SNHLY, CDR2 FYNNEI. CDR3: CASSGLPAGSNQPQHF. CDR3 bases: TGTGCCAGCAGTGGCCTACCGGCGGGTAGCAATCAGCCCCAGCATTTT.

The chain carries TRBV5-1 and TRBJ2-3; D ambiguous. The V and J ends lost 0 bases and 0 bases respectively, with 5 bases between them. The CDR3 runs to 14 residues. Germline CDR1 SGHRS, CDR2 YFSETQ. The CDR3 DNA is TGCGCCAGCAGCTTGGGAGCTAGCACAGATACGCAGTATTTT. It encodes CASSLGASTDTQYF. The full variable domain, its missing parts supplied by reference TRBV5-1 and TRBJ2-3, is KAGVTQTPRYLIKTRGQQVTLSCSPISGHRSVSWYQQTPGQGLQFLFEYFSETQRNKGNFPGRFSGRQFSNSRSEMNVSTLELGDSALYLCASSLGASTDTQYFGPGTRLTVL.

The chain combines TRBV11-3 with TRBJ2-7, with D perhaps matching TRBD2 (5 bases). Germline assignment: CDR1 SGHNT and CDR2 YENEEA. This CDR3 spans 17 amino acids. The germline V and J ends were trimmed by 1 base and 4 bases, with 20 bases remaining between them. The CDR3 bases are TGTGCCAGCAGCTTAGCACAGTCGGGATTGCTCCCTTACGAGCAGTACTTC. This translates into CASSLAQSGLLPYEQYF. The entire variable domain, with the rest obtained from reference TRBV11-3 and TRBJ2-7, is as follows: EAGVVQSPRYKIIEKKQPVAFWCNPISGHNTLYWYLQNLGQGPELLIRYENEEAVDDSQLPKDRFSAERLKGVDSTLKIQPAELGDSAVYLCASSLAQSGLLPYEQYFGPGTRLTVT.

This chain joins TRBV11-3 and TRBJ2-2, with 7 bases aligning to TRBD1. The germline V gene has CDR1 SGHNT and CDR2 YENEEA. After removal of 5 bases from V and 1 base from J, the junction contained 7 bases not matched to a gene. This CDR3 is 16 amino acids long. The CDR3 spells CASSPPNRGNTGELFF. The CDR3, as DNA: TGTGCCAGCAGCCCCCCTAACAGGGGGAACACCGGGGAGCTGTTTTTT. The full variable domain, completed using reference TRBV11-3 and TRBJ2-2, is EAGVVQSPRYKIIEKKQPVAFWCNPISGHNTLYWYLQNLGQGPELLIRYENEEAVDDSQLPKDRFSAERLKGVDSTLKIQPAELGDSAVYLCASSPPNRGNTGELFFGEGSRLTVL.

This clone came up once. The rearrangement joins TRBV7-6 to TRBJ1-1, with TRBD1 as a possible D gene (5 bases). Germline lookup yields CDR1 SGHVS and CDR2 FNYEAQ. V was cut by 4 bases and J by 1 base, with 10 bases left in between. CDR3 length equals 14 residues. The CDR3 protein is CASSSGQGNTEAFF. CDR3 bases: TGTGCCAGCAGCTCTGGGCAGGGGAACACTGAAGCTTTCTTT.

This clone was detected once. In DNA, the CDR3 is TGTGCCTGGAGCCTCGGACAGCACGGCCTCTACGAGCAGTACTTC. Its protein product is CAWSLGQHGLYEQYF. This rearrangement joins TRBV30 to TRBJ2-7, with a tentative D call TRBD1 (6 bases). CDR1 and CDR2 from the germline V gene are GTSNPN and SVGIG (reference sequence). This CDR3 contains 15 residues. V gave up 3 bases and J gave up 3 bases, with 18 bases separating them.

DNA of the CDR3: TGTGCCAGTAGTACTCCGGGATTTAGCAATCAGCCCCAGCATTTT. Amino acids: CASSTPGFSNQPQHF. The chain employs TRBV19 and TRBJ1-5, with no clear D. The V end was cut by 4 bases, the J end by 0 bases, with 10 bases between. Germline V lookup: CDR1 LNHDA, CDR2 SQIVND (reference sequence). The CDR3 loop spans 15 amino acids.

V gene TRBV5-1 combines with J gene TRBJ2-3; TRBD2 matches at 16 bases. CDR1 SGHRS and CDR2 YFSETQ come from the germline V gene. CDR3 size: 18 residues. The junction had 6 bases not matched to a gene; V was cut back by 4 bases and J by 1 base. CDR3 nucleotide sequence: TGCGCCAGCAGCCCGGGACTAGCGGGGGGGCCCGGCACAGATACGCAGTATTTT. Residues: CASSPGLAGGPGTDTQYF. The full variable domain, with the rest looked up from reference TRBV5-1 and TRBJ2-3, is KAGVTQTPRYLIKTRGQQVTLSCSPISGHRSVSWYQQTPGQGLQFLFEYFSETQRNKGNFPGRFSGRQFSNSRSEMNVSTLELGDSALYLCASSPGLAGGPGTDTQYFGPGTRLTVL.

The chain combines TRBV5-1 with TRBJ2-5; possibly TRBD2 for D (6 bases). Trimming removed 4 bases at V and 0 bases at J, with 13 bases between. Per the germline V gene, CDR1 is SGHRS and CDR2 is YFSETQ. This CDR3 has 15 amino acids. The CDR3 spells CASSISPGDQETQYF. CDR3 in DNA: TGCGCCAGCAGCATAAGTCCGGGGGACCAAGAGACCCAGTACTTC.

The CDR3 DNA is TGTGCCACCAGCAGAGGCGGAATAGCCCAGTACCAAGAGACCCAGTACTTC. This encodes CATSRGGIAQYQETQYF. The chain has TRBV15 and TRBJ2-5, with D hard to call. Germline lookup yields CDR1 LNHNV and CDR2 YYDKDF (reference sequence). The CDR3 length is 17 residues. V dropped 1 base and J dropped 0 bases, with 15 bases sitting between them.

The chain links TRBV11-3 to TRBJ2-7; TRBD2 matches 10 bases. The CDR3 length is 15 residues. Germline lookup yields CDR1 SGHNT and CDR2 YENEEA. With V trimmed by 5 bases and J by 4 bases, 8 bases remained unmatched. The CDR3 is CASSESGGEAYEQYF. CDR3 bases: TGTGCCAGCAGCGAGAGCGGGGGGGAAGCTTACGAGCAGTACTTC.

This clone came up once. This chain joins TRBV19 and TRBJ2-7, with D maybe TRBD2 (6 bases). V was clipped by 0 bases and J by 3 bases, with 12 bases between them. The length of the CDR3 is 15 residues. The germline gives CDR1 LNHDA, CDR2 SQIVND (reference sequence). The CDR3 spells CASSIDRGTYYEQYF. The CDR3 DNA reads as TGTGCCAGTAGTATAGATCGGGGGACCTACTACGAGCAGTACTTC.

This chain links TRBV7-3 with TRBJ2-3; perhaps TRBD1 as D (6 bases). This CDR3 is built from 15 residues. Germline CDR1 reads SGHTA; CDR2 reads FQGTGA. The ends were cut back, 5 bases at V and 4 bases at J, with 16 bases in the middle. The CDR3 region is CASSLEGVRADTQYF. As DNA, the CDR3 is TGTGCCAGCAGCCTAGAGGGGGTAAGGGCAGATACGCAGTATTTT.

Written as DNA, the CDR3 is TGTGCCAGCAGAATGGACAGCAAGAACACTGAAGCTTTCTTT. As protein: CASRMDSKNTEAFF. The chain couples TRBV7-9 to TRBJ1-1; TRBD1 is a possible D gene (6 bases). The CDR3 is 14 amino acids. Germline CDR1 is SEHNR and CDR2 is FQNEAQ (reference sequence). Trimming left V 6 bases short and J 1 base short, with 12 bases between.

This chain connects TRBV18 to TRBJ2-7, with D maybe TRBD2 (5 bases). The CDR3 loop spans 15 amino acids. CDR1 is KGHSH and CDR2 is LQKENI in the germline V gene. V was cut by 1 base and J by 4 bases, with 14 bases left in between. DNA of the CDR3: TGTGCCAGCTCACCACGGGAGAGTAGCTGGTACGAGCAGTACTTC. Translated, it gives CASSPRESSWYEQYF. Supplemented by reference TRBV18 and TRBJ2-7, the full variable domain reads NAGVMQNPRHLVRRRGQEARLRCSPMKGHSHVYWYRQLPEEGLKFMVYLQKENIIDESGMPKERFSAEFPKEGPSILRIQQVVRGDSAAYFCASSPRESSWYEQYFGPGTRLTVT.